These T cell receptor beta chains were read from a single sample in a study of cytomegalovirus exposure and HLA in healthy donors. The data were produced by immunoSEQ multiplex PCR, yet TCRdb's version contains in-frame clones alone and is incomplete. The sample has approximately 240,000 clones, roughly 91% seen once. Specimen: PBMCs. Receptors originate from a woman younger than 30 in good health and CMV-seronegative. Both conserved end residues are part of each CDR3. D genes are given only for firm matches. Expanded clones get a size class; other rows say once, few or many, or leave the size out.

d_gene,j_gene,abundance,len,v_gene,CDR3aa,CDR3nt
.,TRBJ2-3,.,11,TRBV5-6,CASGSTDTQYF,TGTGCCAGCGGCAGCACAGATACGCAGTATTTT
TRBD2,TRBJ2-7,.,16,TRBV7-2,CASSRPLTSGSYEQYF,TGTGCCAGCAGCCGACCGTTGACTAGCGGGAGTTACGAGCAGTACTTC
TRBD1,TRBJ2-7,.,16,TRBV13,CASRRTGTGGVYEQYF,TGTGCCAGCAGACGGACTGGGACAGGGGGCGTCTACGAGCAGTACTTC
TRBD1,TRBJ2-3,.,14,TRBV18,CASSLGTGADTQYF,TGTGCCAGCTCACTCGGGACAGGGGCAGATACGCAGTATTTT
TRBD1,TRBJ1-6,.,14,TRBV6-4,CASSEGQANSPLHF,TGTGCCAGCAGTGAGGGACAGGCTAATTCACCCCTCCACTTT
.,TRBJ1-2,.,16,TRBV7-2,CASSPEVRNELYGYTF,TGTGCCAGCAGCCCCGAGGTGAGGAACGAACTCTATGGCTACACCTTC
TRBD2,TRBJ2-3,few,14,TRBV10-3,CATGLAGNTDTQYF,TGTGCCACCGGACTAGCGGGAAACACAGATACGCAGTATTTT
.,TRBJ1-5,.,18,TRBV5-4,CASSPLSQGQPSNQPQHF,TGTGCCAGCAGCCCCCTGAGCCAAGGACAGCCTAGCAATCAGCCCCAGCATTTT
.,TRBJ1-1,.,12,TRBV19,CASSIDLGEAFF,TGTGCCAGTAGTATCGATCTCGGTGAAGCTTTCTTT
.,TRBJ2-3,once,15,TRBV2,CASSVAPGSADTQYF,TGTGCCAGCAGTGTGGCTCCGGGTTCGGCAGATACGCAGTATTTT
TRBD2,TRBJ2-5,.,15,TRBV29-1,CSGMRTSGGGATQYF,TGCAGCGGGATGAGGACTAGCGGGGGAGGCGCGACCCAGTACTTC
TRBD2,TRBJ2-7,few,13,TRBV6-5,CASSYGLAYEQYF,TGTGCCAGCAGTTACGGACTAGCCTACGAGCAGTACTTC
.,TRBJ1-2,.,13,TRBV5-4,CASSLFAGRRYTF,TGTGCCAGCAGCTTATTTGCAGGGAGGCGCTACACCTTC
TRBD2,TRBJ2-3,.,14,TRBV6-6,CASSLTSVTDTQYF,TGTGCCAGCAGTTTGACTAGCGTCACAGATACGCAGTATTTT
TRBD1,TRBJ1-5,few,14,TRBV29-1,CSVQGSGRNQPQHF,TGCAGCGTACAGGGGTCGGGGCGCAATCAGCCCCAGCATTTT
.,TRBJ2-6,.,16,TRBV5-1,CASSLVGTSGANVLTF,TGCGCCAGCAGCTTGGTGGGCACATCTGGGGCCAACGTCCTGACTTTC
TRBD1,TRBJ2-1,.,15,TRBV9,CASSPRQGTYNEQFF,TGTGCCAGCAGCCCGCGACAGGGGACCTACAATGAGCAGTTCTTC
TRBD2,TRBJ2-1,.,17,TRBV6-4,CASSPGLAGARYNEQFF,TGTGCCAGCAGTCCGGGACTAGCGGGGGCCCGGTACAATGAGCAGTTCTTC
TRBD1,TRBJ1-1,.,13,TRBV6-5,CASSSGTGYRAFF,TGTGCCAGCAGTTCCGGGACAGGGTATCGAGCTTTCTTT
TRBD2,TRBJ2-7,.,16,TRBV7-2,CASSPGARGVTYEQYF,TGTGCCAGCAGCCCCGGGGCGCGGGGGGTAACCTACGAGCAGTACTTC
.,TRBJ1-3,once,14,TRBV6-1,CASSEALSGNTIYF,TGTGCCAGCAGTGAAGCCCTCTCTGGAAACACCATATATTTT
TRBD1,TRBJ1-1,.,13,TRBV25-1,CASSEQDRGEAFF,TGTGCCAGCAGTGAGCAAGACAGGGGAGAAGCTTTCTTT
TRBD1,TRBJ1-4,once,17,TRBV4-3,CASSQGGQGAVGEKLFF,TGCGCCAGCAGCCAAGGGGGACAGGGGGCGGTCGGAGAAAAACTGTTTTTT
TRBD1,TRBJ1-1,.,15,TRBV18,CASSPAGTGDTEAFF,TGTGCCAGCTCACCGGCCGGGACAGGGGACACTGAAGCTTTCTTT
TRBD1,TRBJ1-2,.,15,TRBV5-5,CASSPGQRGNHGYTF,TGTGCCAGCAGCCCGGGACAGAGAGGAAACCATGGCTACACCTTC
TRBD1,TRBJ2-6,once,17,TRBV7-8,CASSWPGQSSGANVLTF,TGTGCCAGCAGCTGGCCGGGACAGAGCTCTGGGGCCAACGTCCTGACTTTC
.,TRBJ2-2,.,15,TRBV7-9,CSSRPLKSGAGELFF,TGTTCCAGCAGACCCCTCAAGTCGGGGGCCGGGGAGCTGTTTTTT
TRBD1,TRBJ2-7,.,16,TRBV7-9,CSSSLGSGTGTYEQYF,TGTTCCAGCAGCTTAGGGTCCGGGACAGGGACCTACGAGCAGTACTTC
.,TRBJ1-2,.,14,TRBV4-1,CASSQDARVRGYTF,TGCGCCAGCAGCCAAGATGCGAGGGTTCGGGGCTACACCTTC
.,TRBJ1-1,.,12,TRBV7-9,CATVSTRTEAFF,TGTGCCACCGTGAGCACCCGCACTGAAGCTTTCTTT